These 26 T cell receptor beta chains share one sample of origin, sequenced in a study of low-dose radiotherapy and immunotherapy resistance in tumors. First-strand cDNA relied on TRAV- and TRBV-specific primers spanning alpha and beta chains. TCRs were amplified for 15 to 25 PCR cycles with a constant-region primer and V-primer adapter. TCRdb called the reads again in MiXCR, with one record for every CDR3 protein. The sample holds tens of thousands of distinct CDR3 sequences, 20% to 25% seen once. As for time point: before trial treatment. Sample: PBMCs, taken before treatment. These receptors all come from a male donor with prostate cancer.

There are many counts of this clonotype. The rearrangement joins TRBV2 to TRBJ2-3; D is unclear. Trimming left V 8 bases short and J 0 bases short, with 6 bases between. This CDR3 spans 12 amino acids. Germline V CDR1 and CDR2: SNHLY, FYNNEI. The CDR3 region has the DNA TGTGCCAGCTTCTATAGCACAGATACGCAGTATTTT. Translated: CASFYSTDTQYF.

The chain uses TRBV12-3 or TRBV12-4 and TRBJ2-1; 9 bases match TRBD1. V shed 6 bases, J shed 7 bases, and the junction held 10 bases outside the gene matches. The CDR3 is 15 residues long. The CDR3, as DNA: TGTGCCAGCAGCATAGGACAGGGGAACGAGAATGAGCAGTTCTTC. This codes for CASSIGQGNENEQFF.

The chain has TRBV29-1 and TRBJ2-5, with D tentatively TRBD2 (6 bases). The CDR3 contains 15 residues. Germline V lookup: CDR1 SQVTM, CDR2 ANQGSEA. V dropped 3 bases and J dropped 5 bases, with 19 bases sitting between them. The CDR3 coding sequence is TGCAGCGTTGACCGGGGGAGAGGTTTCGGGGAGACCCAGTACTTC. Translating gives CSVDRGRGFGETQYF.

The V and J genes are TRBV11-2 and TRBJ2-1; D ambiguous. The CDR3 totals 18 residues. Per germline, CDR1 SGHAT and CDR2 FQNNGV. V was trimmed by 4 bases and J by 0 bases, leaving 19 bases between them. The CDR3 here is CASSSPGERVSSYNEQFF. The DNA for the CDR3 is TGTGCCAGCAGCTCCCCTGGGGAACGCGTTAGCTCCTACAATGAGCAGTTCTTC.

This clonotype was picked up many times. V is TRBV27 and J is TRBJ2-5; D possibly corresponds to TRBD1 (6 bases). The germline V gene encodes CDR1 MNHEY and CDR2 SMNVEV (reference sequence). V was trimmed by 7 bases and J by 0 bases, leaving 15 bases between them. This CDR3 has 15 amino acids. CDR3 protein: CASTTSGVHQETQYF. CDR3 in DNA: TGTGCCAGCACTACTTCAGGGGTGCACCAAGAGACCCAGTACTTC.

This clonotype came up many times. The V gene is TRBV4-3, the J gene TRBJ2-7; D possibly corresponds to TRBD1 (5 bases). The ends were cut back, 1 base at V and 2 bases at J, with 9 bases in the middle. The CDR3 length is 14 residues. Germline V gene data show CDR1 as LGHNA and CDR2 as YSLEER. CDR3 protein: CASSQGQGTYEQYF. CDR3 DNA sequence: TGCGCCAGCAGCCAAGGTCAGGGAACCTACGAGCAGTACTTC.

In regard to this clonotype: This likely came from a read error, as a far larger clone is one base away. The CDR3 loop reads CASSDGYHETQYF. As DNA, the CDR3 is TGTGCCAGCAGCGACGGATACCATGAGACCCAGTACTTC. The chain links TRBV5-3 to TRBJ2-5; D is undetermined. TRBV5-3 is labeled an ORF, and its function is uncertain. This CDR3 spans 13 amino acids.

This clonotype was counted at least ten times. The J gene is TRBJ2-4, the V gene TRBV19; D is unresolved. Trimming took 5 bases from V and 6 from J, leaving 11 bases between them. CDR3 length equals 13 residues. Per germline, CDR1 LNHDA and CDR2 SQIVND (reference sequence). The CDR3 spells CASSPRVRNIQYF. CDR3 nucleotides: TGTGCCAGTAGTCCCCGGGTACGAAACATTCAGTACTTC.

This clonotype was seen only a few times. V and J are TRBV30 and TRBJ2-7, with TRBD1 matching over 7 bases. V gave up 3 bases and J gave up 0 bases; unmatched junction bases: 2. The germline V gene has CDR1 GTSNPN and CDR2 SVGIG (reference sequence). The CDR3 consists of 13 residues. The CDR3 reads CAWRRDSSYEQYF. The CDR3, as DNA: TGTGCCTGGAGGAGGGACAGCTCCTACGAGCAGTACTTC.

Comments on this clonotype: Germline is not matched at one junction end, which may reflect a read error. The rearrangement uses TRBV2 and TRBJ2-4; a possible D gene is TRBD1 (6 bases). CDR1 and CDR2 (germline): SNHLY, FYNNEI. The CDR3 has 12 residues. This CDR3 is CASSGGHLTGVF. CDR3 sequence (DNA): TGTGCCAGCAGTGGGGGACACTTGACTGGTGTTTTC.

The rearrangement links TRBV29-1 to TRBJ1-3; D not certain. There are 12 residues in the CDR3. Germline assignment: CDR1 SQVTM and CDR2 ANQGSEA. Trimming shortened V by 4 bases and J by 7 bases, and 11 bases separated the two germline ends. The CDR3 DNA sequence: TGCAGCGTTGGTGAGGGCTTTAACACCATATATTTT. It yields the protein CSVGEGFNTIYF.

This clonotype has ten or more counts. The rearrangement joins TRBV27 to TRBJ1-1; D remains unclear. The CDR3 has 14 residues. The germline gives CDR1 MNHEY, CDR2 SMNVEV (reference sequence). V lost 7 bases and J lost 2, with 14 bases in between. Here the CDR3 reads CASKREGSNTEAFF. The CDR3, as DNA: TGTGCCAGCAAGAGGGAGGGATCCAACACTGAAGCTTTCTTT.

This clonotype was detected ten times or more. The chain joins TRBV20-1 to TRBJ2-7; 14 bases are a match to TRBD2. CDR1 is DFQATT and CDR2 is SNEGSKA in the germline V gene (reference sequence). CDR3 size: 15 residues. V shed 4 bases and J 6 bases; nucleotides not matched to a gene: 8. The CDR3 is CSAMFRLAGGREQYF. The CDR3 DNA is TGCAGTGCTATGTTTCGACTAGCGGGAGGGCGCGAGCAGTACTTC.

This clonotype was detected ten times or more. V gene TRBV3-1 combines with J gene TRBJ2-7; D call uncertain. This CDR3 is 15 amino acids long. Deletions cut 1 base from V and 1 base from J, with 11 bases between. CDR1 and CDR2 (germline): LGHDT, YNNKEL (reference sequence). The CDR3 DNA reads as TGTGCCAGCAGCCAAGTCTCACGCCAATCCTACGAGCAGTACTTC. It encodes CASSQVSRQSYEQYF.

The sample holds many counts of this clonotype. V is TRBV20-1 and J is TRBJ1-1; D remains ambiguous. Germline V lookup: CDR1 DFQATT, CDR2 SNEGSKA (reference sequence). V dropped 2 bases and J dropped 0 bases, with 4 bases sitting between them. The CDR3 extends over 12 amino acids. CDR3: CSARLMNTEAFF. The CDR3 DNA is TGCAGTGCTAGACTCATGAACACTGAAGCTTTCTTT.

The J gene is TRBJ2-7, the V gene TRBV5-4; D is possibly TRBD1 (6 bases). The CDR3 consists of 13 residues. CDR1 SGHNT and CDR2 YYREEE come from the germline V gene (reference sequence). Trimming removed 5 bases at V and 3 bases at J, with 12 bases between. CDR3 in amino acids: CASRRGRGYEQYF. The CDR3 DNA follows: TGTGCCAGCAGAAGGGGCAGGGGCTACGAGCAGTACTTC.

In its sample, this clonotype was seen many times. The chain recombines TRBV5-1 with TRBJ1-5; tentative D call: TRBD1 (6 bases). V was pared by 2 bases and J by 2 bases, with 8 bases between. This CDR3 is built from 14 residues. CDR1 is SGHRS, CDR2 YFSETQ, per germline. As DNA, the CDR3 is TGCGCCAGCAGCTTATCAGGGGGCAATCAGCCCCAGCATTTT. Amino acid sequence: CASSLSGGNQPQHF. Based on the CDR3 plus reference TRBV5-1 and TRBJ1-5, the full variable domain is KAGVTQTPRYLIKTRGQQVTLSCSPISGHRSVSWYQQTPGQGLQFLFEYFSETQRNKGNFPGRFSGRQFSNSRSEMNVSTLELGDSALYLCASSLSGGNQPQHFGDGTRLSIL.

Concerning this clonotype: This sequence is one base from a far larger clone and is likely a read error. The chain combines TRBV7-9 with TRBJ2-1, with 9 positions matching TRBD2. The V and J ends lost 5 bases and 9 bases, in that order; junction bases with no gene match: 8. The CDR3 contains 14 residues. The germline gives CDR1 SEHNR, CDR2 FQNEAQ (reference sequence). CDR3 coding DNA: TGTGCCAGCAGCCCGGCAATAGCGGGGGCTGAGCAGTTCTTC. It translates to CASSPAIAGAEQFF.

In its sample, this clonotype was seen many times. V usage is TRBV5-1 and J usage is TRBJ1-6; 7 bases match TRBD1. Trimming removed 4 bases from V and 6 bases from J; junction bases left unmatched: 4. The V gene's germline CDR1 is SGHRS and CDR2 YFSETQ. This CDR3 has 14 residues. CDR3 amino acids: CASSGGQINSPLHF. CDR3 nucleotide sequence: TGCGCCAGCAGCGGGGGACAGATTAATTCACCCCTCCACTTT.

Comments on this clonotype: A far larger clone differs by one base, so this is likely a read error. The chain combines TRBV7-1 with TRBJ2-1; perhaps TRBD1 as D (5 bases). TRBV7-1 is placed among ORFs of uncertain function. This CDR3 has 14 residues. The V end was cut by 3 bases, the J end by 10 bases, with 16 bases between. The CDR3 bases are TGTGCCAGCAGCTCTCTTCGGACATGGCCCGAGCAGTTCTTC. Residues: CASSSLRTWPEQFF.

In the case of this clonotype: This likely stems from a read error, as it lies one base from a far larger clone. No conserved phenylalanine or tryptophan ends this CDR3, so it is likely a read error. V is TRBV5-3 and J is TRBJ2-3; TRBD1 matches 12 bases. TRBV5-3 is labeled an ORF, and its function is uncertain. CDR3 size: 14 residues. V was pared by 8 bases and J by 6 bases, with 7 bases of the junction left unmatched. CDR3 sequence (DNA): TGTGCCAGCAGCCCAGGGACAGGGGGCGATACGCAGTATTTA. This sequence encodes CASSPGTGGDTQYL.

The sample holds many counts of this clonotype. V and J are TRBV29-1 and TRBJ2-1; D could derive from TRBD1 or TRBD2 (5 bases each). V dropped 7 bases and J dropped 6 bases, with 13 bases sitting between them. The CDR3 runs to 12 residues. Germline V gene sequence: CDR1 SQVTM, CDR2 ANQGSEA. CDR3 sequence reads: CSAGTLGNEQFF. As DNA, the CDR3 is TGCAGCGCCGGGACCCTTGGCAATGAGCAGTTCTTC.

There are many counts of this clonotype. V and J are TRBV2 and TRBJ1-5; TRBD1 aligns across 10 bases. Germline-derived CDR1 and CDR2 are SNHLY and FYNNEI. J lost 6 bases, V lost 0 bases, and 11 bases had no gene match. This CDR3 contains 18 residues. CDR3 bases: TGTGCCAGCAGTGAAGCGGGGACAGGGGCGGGTATGGGTCAGCCCCAGCATTTT. Protein: CASSEAGTGAGMGQPQHF.

This clonotype was counted many times. This chain links TRBV5-6 with TRBJ2-7, with D hard to call. This CDR3 contains 12 residues. V shed 2 bases and J shed 3 bases, with 6 bases lying between them. The germline gives CDR1 SGHDT, CDR2 YYEEEE. The CDR3: CASSLGNYEQYF. CDR3 in DNA: TGTGCCAGCAGCTTAGGGAACTACGAGCAGTACTTC.

A note on this clonotype: A clone one base away is much larger, so this may be a read error. This chain uses TRBV5-1 with TRBJ2-5, with 9 positions matching TRBD1. The germline V gene encodes CDR1 SGHRS and CDR2 YFSETQ. This CDR3 region has 15 residues. Written as DNA, the CDR3 is TGCGCCAGCATCTTGGGACAGGGTTCCCAAGAGACCCAGTACTTC. Its protein is CASILGQGSQETQYF.

This clonotype has just a few counts. The chain has TRBV20-1 and TRBJ2-2; D gene unclear. The CDR3 runs to 13 residues. Per germline, CDR1 DFQATT and CDR2 SNEGSKA (reference sequence). The ends were cut back, 6 bases at V and 3 bases at J, with 11 bases in the middle. CDR3 bases: TGCAGTGCCCCTGTCTTATACACCGGGGAGCTGTTTTTT. Translated: CSAPVLYTGELFF.